Listed below are T cell receptor beta chains from one sample, sequenced in a study of cytotoxic CD8 clonotypes in ibrutinib-treated CLL. The table came from immunoSEQ multiplex PCR; TCRdb's copy has only in-frame clones and leaves some out. This sample has some 150,000 clones, with about three quarters found just once. The specimen comprised PBMCs, sampled after 24 months of ibrutinib treatment. These receptors were obtained from a human donor with chronic lymphocytic leukemia. CDR3s include the opening cysteine and the closing phenylalanine or tryptophan. Fields, in order: clone size, V gene, J gene, D gene, CDR3 DNA, CDR3 protein. D genes are given only for firm matches. The listing skips clone size in some rows; elsewhere it reads once, few, many or a size class.

>NA|TRBV19|TRBJ2-1|NA
TGTGCCAGTAGTATCGGTCACGCAGCGCCCTACAATGAGCAGTTCTTC
CASSIGHAAPYNEQFF
>NA|TRBV18|TRBJ2-1|TRBD1
TGTGCCAGCTCACCACTGGGACAGGGTAATGAGCAGTTCTTC
CASSPLGQGNEQFF
>NA|TRBV5-4|TRBJ1-2|NA
TGTGCCAGCAGCCGGGACGGTGCTAACTATGGCTACACCTTC
CASSRDGANYGYTF
>NA|TRBV28|TRBJ1-1|TRBD1
TGTGCCAGCAGAGGGGCGCAGGGGGCGCTCCCTGAAGCTTTCTTT
CASRGAQGALPEAFF
>few|TRBV28|TRBJ2-6|NA
TGTGCCAGCAGTGCTTTCCGGACAGCGGCCAACGTCCTGACTTTC
CASSAFRTAANVLTF
>few|TRBV13|TRBJ1-2|NA
TGTGCCAGCAGCCCCGGTAGGGGGGGCGACGGCTACACCTTC
CASSPGRGGDGYTF
>NA|TRBV10-3|TRBJ2-3|NA
TGTGCCATCACGGGGCATGGTGGTACAGATACGCAGTATTTT
CAITGHGGTDTQYF
>NA|TRBV5-1|TRBJ2-3|NA
TGCGCCAGCAGCTTGGGGTCGAGGGTTGCGGGGGATACGCAGTATTTT
CASSLGSRVAGDTQYF
>NA|TRBV7-9|TRBJ1-5|TRBD1
TGTGCCAGCAGCCCGGGGACAGAATATAGCAATCAGCCCCAGCATTTT
CASSPGTEYSNQPQHF
>NA|TRBV20-1|TRBJ1-2|NA
TGCAGTGCTAGTACGGGATATGGCTACACCTTC
CSASTGYGYTF
>NA|TRBV6-6|TRBJ2-3|NA
TGTGCCAGCAGTTATGGGGGCACAGATACGCAGTATTTT
CASSYGGTDTQYF
>NA|TRBV28|TRBJ1-5|TRBD1
TGTGCCAGCAGTTTAGTGACAGGGGTGAATCAGCCCCAGCATTTT
CASSLVTGVNQPQHF
>few|TRBV6-8|TRBJ1-6|NA
TGTGCCAGCCTGGGGCAGTGGGATTCACCCCTCCACTTT
CASLGQWDSPLHF
>NA|TRBV9|TRBJ2-1|TRBD2
TGTGCCAGCAGCGTGGTAAGCGGGAGTAATGAGCAGTTCTTC
CASSVVSGSNEQFF
>NA|TRBV28|TRBJ1-4|NA
TGTGCCAGCAGAGGTGGGGTTAATGAAAAACTGTTTTTT
CASRGGVNEKLFF
>NA|TRBV28|TRBJ1-1|NA
TGTGCCAGCAGTTCCCTCTTGGGTCCTGAAGCTTTCTTT
CASSSLLGPEAFF
>few|TRBV4-2|TRBJ2-1|NA
TGTGCCAGCAGCCAAGACCAAACAGGTTTCTACAATGAGCAGTTCTTC
CASSQDQTGFYNEQFF
>once|TRBV11-3|TRBJ2-7|NA
TGTGCCAGCAGCTTAGGAGTAGGGGTCCCCTACGAGCAGTACTTC
CASSLGVGVPYEQYF
>NA|TRBV27|TRBJ2-1|NA
TGTGCCAGCAGTTTTGGTCCCGCCGATGAGCAGTTCTTC
CASSFGPADEQFF
>NA|TRBV18|TRBJ1-2|NA
TGTGCCAGCTCACCCCCTTCGGAGAGGGCCTATGGCTACACCTTC
CASSPPSERAYGYTF
>NA|TRBV9|TRBJ1-4|TRBD1
TGTGCCAGCAGCCCTACAGGGGATGGAGGGGAAAAACTGTTTTTT
CASSPTGDGGEKLFF
>NA|TRBV29-1|TRBJ2-1|NA
TGCAGCGTTGAAGATGTAGGGGGGTATGAGCAGTTCTTC
CSVEDVGGYEQFF
>NA|TRBV19|TRBJ1-2|NA
TGTGCCAGTACCCTAGGCGGGGCAGGGAACTATGGCTACACCTTC
CASTLGGAGNYGYTF
>few|TRBV15|TRBJ2-5|NA
TGTGCCACCAGCAGAGATTCGGGGGGCTCGGAGACCCAGTACTTC
CATSRDSGGSETQYF
>NA|TRBV10-2|TRBJ2-1|TRBD2
TGCGCCAGCAGGCTAGCGGGTCCCTCCTACAATGAGCAGTTCTTC
CASRLAGPSYNEQFF
>NA|TRBV6-6|TRBJ2-7|NA
TGTGCCAGCAGTTACTCAGGGGGAGCTGGGTACGAGCAGTACTTC
CASSYSGGAGYEQYF
>NA|TRBV29-1|TRBJ2-6|NA
TGCAGCGTCTCCAGGGGCGGCAACGTCCTGACTTTC
CSVSRGGNVLTF
>NA|TRBV9|TRBJ2-5|NA
TGTGCCAGCAGCCCACGACAGGGAGGGGAGACCCAGTACTTC
CASSPRQGGETQYF
>NA|TRBV27|TRBJ2-7|NA
TGTGCCAGCAGCCAAGCCAGGGCCTACGAGCAGTACTTC
CASSQARAYEQYF
>NA|TRBV28|TRBJ2-5|NA
TGTGCCAGCAGGCTCAACCCCCTGTACCAAGAGACCCAGTACTTC
CASRLNPLYQETQYF
>once|TRBV6-6|TRBJ2-6|NA
TGTGCCAGCAGTTACTCGGTATCTGGGGCCAACGTCCTGACTTTC
CASSYSVSGANVLTF
>NA|TRBV5-1|TRBJ2-2|NA
TGCGCCAGCAGCTTGGGCGGGACCGGGGAGCTGTTTTTT
CASSLGGTGELFF
>NA|TRBV7-3|TRBJ2-2|TRBD1
TGTGCCAGCAGCCAACAGGGGGTCGACACCGGGGAGCTGTTTTTT
CASSQQGVDTGELFF
>NA|TRBV5-8|TRBJ1-3|TRBD1
TGTGCCAGCAGCACCCGGACAGGGTACTCTGGAAACACCATATATTTT
CASSTRTGYSGNTIYF
>once|TRBV5-1|TRBJ2-6|TRBD1
TGCGCCAGCAGCAGGGACAGGGGGTCTGGGGCCAACGTCCTGACTTTC
CASSRDRGSGANVLTF
>NA|TRBV7-8|TRBJ2-7|TRBD2
TGTGCCAGCAGCATAGGGTACAGCGGGGGGGGCTCCTACGAGCAGTACTTC
CASSIGYSGGGSYEQYF
>NA|TRBV4-1|TRBJ2-7|NA
TGCGCCAGCAGCCAAGATTGGGGAAATAGTTGGGACGAGCAGTACTTC
CASSQDWGNSWDEQYF
>NA|TRBV7-8|TRBJ2-1|NA
TGTGCCAGCAGCTGGCAGGGTGAGTCCTACAATGAGCAGTTCTTC
CASSWQGESYNEQFF
>few|TRBV4-3|TRBJ2-7|NA
TGCGCCAGCAGCCAAGGTGTAGACTACGAGCAGTACTTC
CASSQGVDYEQYF
>once|TRBV30|TRBJ1-3|NA
TGTGCCTGGAGTGTCGGAAACACCATATATTTT
CAWSVGNTIYF
>few|TRBV13|TRBJ2-5|TRBD2
TGTGCCAGCAGCCCCCCGGGGGGGCCCCGCCAAGAGACCCAGTACTTC
CASSPPGGPRQETQYF
>NA|TRBV27|TRBJ2-5|NA
TGTGCCAGCAGTTTGGGTGCCGGACGGCCATCCTTGGAGACCCAGTACTTC
CASSLGAGRPSLETQYF
>NA|TRBV5-1|TRBJ1-5|NA
TGCGCCAGCAGCCCTGGGACGAGGGAGCAGCCCCAGCATTTT
CASSPGTREQPQHF
>NA|TRBV27|TRBJ2-3|NA
TGTGCCAGCAGTTTACGGTACCCTAGCACAGATACGCAGTATTTT
CASSLRYPSTDTQYF
>many|TRBV11-1|TRBJ2-1|NA
TGTGCCAGCAGTCTTAGCTGGGATGAGCAGTTCTTC
CASSLSWDEQFF
>once|TRBV15|TRBJ2-1|TRBD2
TGTGCCACCAGCTGGCTAGCGGGGGCTGAGCAGTTCTTC
CATSWLAGAEQFF
>NA|TRBV7-9|TRBJ2-3|TRBD1
TGTGCCAGCAGCCCGACAGGGGAAGGGACAGATACGCAGTATTTT
CASSPTGEGTDTQYF
>once|TRBV18|TRBJ1-1|NA
TGTGCCAGCTCACCACCGGGGGGCACTGAAGCTTTCTTT
CASSPPGGTEAFF
>NA|TRBV6-5|TRBJ2-2|NA
TGTGCCAGCGGGGTAGGGAACACCGGGGAGCTGTTTTTT
CASGVGNTGELFF
>NA|TRBV15|TRBJ2-1|NA
TGTGCCACCAGCAGGAACGGGACACGCTCCTACAATGAGCAGTTCTTC
CATSRNGTRSYNEQFF
>many|TRBV9|TRBJ1-5|NA
TGTGCCAGCAGCCCCAGTCCTTTCAATCAGCCCCAGCATTTT
CASSPSPFNQPQHF
>NA|TRBV9|TRBJ2-5|TRBD1
TGTGCCAGCAGCGGACAGGGGGCATCAGAGACCCAGTACTTC
CASSGQGASETQYF
>NA|TRBV5-4|TRBJ2-1|NA
TGTGCCAGCAGCTCTGGGGGTGGGCCCAGCTCCTACAATGAGCAGTTCTTC
CASSSGGGPSSYNEQFF
>once|TRBV10-2|TRBJ1-1|NA
TGCGCCAGCAGGATGGGACGGTCGAACACTGAAGCTTTCTTT
CASRMGRSNTEAFF
>NA|TRBV9|TRBJ2-3|TRBD2
TGTGCCAGCAGCGTAGGGCTAGCGGGGGGAGGGGGCACAGATACGCAGTATTTT
CASSVGLAGGGGTDTQYF
>NA|TRBV27|TRBJ2-5|TRBD1
TGTGCCAGCGCCGGGACAGCGGAGACCCAGTACTTC
CASAGTAETQYF
>NA|TRBV19|TRBJ2-1|NA
TGTGCCAGTAAGGTGGGCAGCTACTCCTACAATGAGCAGTTCTTC
CASKVGSYSYNEQFF
>NA|TRBV7-2|TRBJ2-7|NA
TGTGCCAGCAGCCCCGTTGGTCCTTACGAGCAGTACTTC
CASSPVGPYEQYF
>NA|TRBV5-1|TRBJ2-7|NA
TGCGCCAGCAGCTTGGGCGGAACCGACTCCCGGGAGCAGTACTTC
CASSLGGTDSREQYF
>NA|TRBV4-1|TRBJ2-7|NA
TGCGCCAGCAGCCAAGATTACTCCAGGGACTACGAGCAGTACTTC
CASSQDYSRDYEQYF